This T cell receptor (beta chain) originates from a study of blood T cells in healthy people across ages. This clonotype was detected many times. Its antigen is as yet unknown. Study conclusions and caveats: Unsorted PBMCs blocked a conclusive comparison of naive and antigen-experienced cells. Per million T cells, the diversity of TCR beta decreased roughly linearly as age advanced.

The V gene end was trimmed by 4 bases and the J gene end by 0 bases; junction bases not matched to a gene: 5. The CDR3 runs 15 residues. Per germline, CDR1 MNHEY and CDR2 SVGAGI. Through a sample-barcoded 5' primer and a J-beta primer mix, a second PCR was run for roughly 6 to 12 cycles. In TCRdb, the 5' RACE reads were re-called with MiXCR into one record per CDR3 protein. The data show 1.5 million to 2 million distinct CDR3 sequences, with about 30% seen just once and less than 9.5% held by the top ten. The sample, about 9.2 milliliters of peripheral blood, was drawn from each donor. Isolated PBMCs totaled at least 7 million in each sample.

This clonotype originated in a woman aged 30 to 39 in good health. The chain uses TRBV6-5 and TRBJ2-7; TRBD1 matches at 8 bases. Sequencing was carried out using blood. The CDR3 reads CASSSGQVSSYEQYF. For the CDR3, the DNA is TGTGCCAGCAGTTCGGGACAGGTCAGCTCCTACGAGCAGTACTTC.